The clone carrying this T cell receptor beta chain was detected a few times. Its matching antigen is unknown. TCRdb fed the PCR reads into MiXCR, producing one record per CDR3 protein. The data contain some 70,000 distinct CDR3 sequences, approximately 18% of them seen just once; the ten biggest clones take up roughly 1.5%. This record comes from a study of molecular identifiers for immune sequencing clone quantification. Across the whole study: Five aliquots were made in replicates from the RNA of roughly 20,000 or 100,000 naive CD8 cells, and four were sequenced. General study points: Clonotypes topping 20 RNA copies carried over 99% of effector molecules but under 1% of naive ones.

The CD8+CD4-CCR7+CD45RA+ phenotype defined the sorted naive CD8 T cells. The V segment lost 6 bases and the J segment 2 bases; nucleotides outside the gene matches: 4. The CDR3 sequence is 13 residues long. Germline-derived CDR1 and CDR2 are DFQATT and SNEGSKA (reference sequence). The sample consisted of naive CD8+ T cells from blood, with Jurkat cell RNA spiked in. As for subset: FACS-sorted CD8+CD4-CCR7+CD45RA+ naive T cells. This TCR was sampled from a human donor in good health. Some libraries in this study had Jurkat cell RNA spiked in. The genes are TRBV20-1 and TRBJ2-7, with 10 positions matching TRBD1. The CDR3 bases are TGCAGTGCCCAAGGACAGGGGGCCTACGAGCAGTACTTC. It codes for CSAQGQGAYEQYF.